The 18 T cell receptor beta chains presented below share a single source sample, sequenced in a study of T cell responses to AZD1222 COVID-19 vaccine (dated by TCRdb to the early 2020s). The intended sense of this specimen's time point label: about 28 days (+/-7) after the second vaccine dose. The sample's treatment or condition, from its label and the paper: meningococcal conjugate vaccine given as trial control. Library creation used the immunoSEQ multiplex PCR assay. Imported from immuneACCESS, the table was reduced by TCRdb to in-frame sequences with V and J called. These copies leave out some clones; in studies compared against another copy, an unresolved V gene accounts for under half, and the cause of the remainder is not known. This sample is represented by about 140,000 clones; about 90% of them were singletons. The ten largest clones represent about 7.5% of the sample. Sequences were derived from peripheral blood, sampled 28 days after the second dose of the MenACWY control vaccine. The receptor set was obtained from an adult who received the MenACWY meningococcal vaccine as a control.

The V call is TRBV6-1, the J call TRBJ1-5; D not resolved. The CDR3 totals 14 residues. CDR1 MNHNS and CDR2 SASEGT come from the germline V gene. Trimming took 1 base from V and 1 from J, leaving 5 bases between them. This CDR3 is CASSEVLSNQPQHF. As DNA, the CDR3 is TGTGCCAGCAGTGAAGTGTTAAGCAATCAGCCCCAGCATTTT.

The chain uses TRBV2 and TRBJ1-6; tentatively, D is TRBD1 (6 bases). The CDR3 has 15 amino acids. V lost 2 bases and J 5 bases, leaving 10 bases between the germline ends. Germline V gene lookup returns CDR1 SNHLY and CDR2 FYNNEI. This CDR3 is CASSETGSNNSPLHF. The CDR3 DNA follows: TGTGCCAGCAGTGAAACAGGGTCAAATAATTCACCCCTCCACTTT.

Only one count was recorded for this clone. The chain recombines TRBV3-1 (or the pseudogene TRBV3-2) with TRBJ2-1; TRBD2 matches at 10 bases. The germline V gene encodes CDR1 LGHDT and CDR2 YNNKEL (reference sequence). CDR3 length: 15 residues. V shed 4 bases and J 8 bases; nucleotides not matched to a gene: 8. The CDR3 DNA sequence: TGTGCCAGCAGCCTGAGCGGGGGGGTCGCCGATGAGCAGTTCTTC. Its protein product is CASSLSGGVADEQFF.

This chain joins TRBV19 and TRBJ2-7; 10 nucleotides match TRBD1. V was pared by 4 bases and J by 1 base, with 10 bases of the junction left unmatched. The germline V gene has CDR1 LNHDA and CDR2 SQIVND (reference sequence). CDR3 length: 17 residues. The CDR3, as DNA: TGTGCCAGTAGTACGCAGGACAGGGGGTTGGGGTCCTACGAGCAGTACTTC. Translation: CASSTQDRGLGSYEQYF.

The V gene is TRBV19, the J gene TRBJ1-5; D gene uncertain. Germline V gene data show CDR1 as LNHDA and CDR2 as SQIVND (reference sequence). The CDR3 is 14 residues long. V was pared by 3 bases and J by 4 bases, with 10 bases between. The CDR3 nucleotides are TGTGCCAGTAGTATTTCTCGGGCTAATCAGCCCCAGCATTTT. Translation gives CASSISRANQPQHF.

The chain couples TRBV19 to TRBJ2-1; a possible D gene is TRBD2 (8 bases). Deletions cut 4 bases from V and 7 bases from J, with 44 bases between. The length of the CDR3 is 24 residues. Germline loops: CDR1 LNHDA, CDR2 SQIVND (reference sequence). The CDR3 nucleotides are TGTGCCAGTAGTAGCCCCACCGGAGGGGGCGCGGGTTTAAGGAAACTAGCGGAGAGGAATGAGCAGTTCTTC. It codes for CASSSPTGGGAGLRKLAERNEQFF. The whole variable domain, filled in from reference TRBV19 and TRBJ2-1, reads DGGITQSPKYLFRKEGQNVTLSCEQNLNHDAMYWYRQDPGQGLRLIYYSQIVNDFQKGDIAEGYSVSREKKESFPLTVTSAQKNPTAFYLCASSSPTGGGAGLRKLAERNEQFFGPGTRLTVL.

The rearrangement joins TRBV12-3 or TRBV12-4 to TRBJ1-1; D remains ambiguous. The CDR3 is 11 amino acids. Trimming pared 2 bases from V and 7 bases from J, leaving 5 bases between. The CDR3 reads CASSLRLEAFF. CDR3 nucleotides: TGTGCCAGCAGTTTACGGCTTGAAGCTTTCTTT.

The J gene is TRBJ2-7, the V gene TRBV5-4; the D gene could be TRBD1 or TRBD2 (6 bases each). The CDR3 spans 16 residues. Per the germline V gene, CDR1 is SGHNT and CDR2 is YYREEE (reference sequence). Trimming removed 4 bases from V and 4 bases from J, with 21 bases in between. The CDR3 DNA sequence: TGTGCCAGCAGCGGTGGCGGAGGGACACAACATTACGAGCAGTACTTC. This gives the protein CASSGGGGTQHYEQYF.

This chain uses TRBV29-1 with TRBJ2-3; 8 nucleotides agree with TRBD2. The germline V gene encodes CDR1 SQVTM and CDR2 ANQGSEA. V lost 4 bases and J lost 3; bases outside the gene matches: 9. The length of the CDR3 is 15 residues. The CDR3 loop reads CSVGQRGGRTDTQYF. In DNA, the CDR3 is TGCAGCGTTGGGCAACGGGGGGGCCGGACAGATACGCAGTATTTT.

The rearrangement uses TRBV7-6 and TRBJ2-2; tentative D call: TRBD1 (5 bases). Trimming took off 3 bases at V and 10 bases at J, with 21 bases between the two ends. Looked up from germline, CDR1 is SGHVS and CDR2 is FNYEAQ. The CDR3 totals 16 residues. This CDR3 is CASSLESSGFHTELFF. CDR3 bases: TGTGCCAGCAGCTTGGAGAGTTCAGGGTTTCATACGGAGCTGTTTTTT.

J is TRBJ2-4 and V is TRBV3-1 (or the pseudogene TRBV3-2), with D possibly matching TRBD1 (6 bases). The CDR3 is made up of 15 amino acids. Trimming took off 2 bases at V and 0 bases at J, with 8 bases between the two ends. Germline CDR1 is LGHDT and CDR2 is YNNKEL (reference sequence). The CDR3 sequence: CASSQTGKAKNIQYF. CDR3 bases: TGTGCCAGCAGCCAAACAGGGAAAGCCAAAAACATTCAGTACTTC.

This rearrangement joins TRBV6-6 to TRBJ2-2, with TRBD2 identical over 14 bases. The CDR3 is 19 amino acids. Trimming at V came to 6 bases and at J to 7 bases, leaving 16 bases not matched to a gene. Germline values: CDR1 MNHNY, CDR2 SVGAGI (reference sequence). DNA of the CDR3: TGTGCCAGCAGCTTCTTACCGGGACTAGCGGGAGATGGGGGCGGGGAGCTGTTTTTT. This gives the protein CASSFLPGLAGDGGGELFF.

The chain joins TRBV11-2 to TRBJ1-1, with D maybe TRBD1 (5 bases). Looked up from germline, CDR1 is SGHAT and CDR2 is FQNNGV. V gave up 4 bases and J gave up 6 bases, with 18 bases separating them. This CDR3 contains 15 residues. CDR3 sequence (DNA): TGTGCCAGCAGCTCCCCGGGCCCGGGGGTGTCTGAAGCTTTCTTT. Translation: CASSSPGPGVSEAFF.

The V call is TRBV5-1, the J call TRBJ2-7; D is uncertain. CDR1 SGHRS and CDR2 YFSETQ come from the germline V gene. The CDR3 extends over 15 amino acids. V was pared by 0 bases and J by 2 bases, with 12 bases between. The CDR3 reads CASSLDPDGAYEQYF. In DNA, the CDR3 is TGCGCCAGCAGCTTGGATCCGGACGGAGCCTACGAGCAGTACTTC.

The chain carries TRBV5-1 and TRBJ2-5; TRBD2 matches 9 bases. There are 16 residues in the CDR3. CDR1 is SGHRS and CDR2 is YFSETQ in the germline V gene. The trim removed 1 base at V and 4 bases at J, leaving 8 bases unmatched. CDR3 in amino acids: CASSLSQRGVGETQYF. DNA of the CDR3: TGCGCCAGCAGCTTGTCCCAGCGGGGGGTCGGAGAGACCCAGTACTTC.

The chain uses TRBV11-2 and TRBJ2-2; weak D call: TRBD1 (6 bases). The V gene's germline CDR1 is SGHAT and CDR2 FQNNGV. This CDR3 comprises 17 residues. Trimming removed 0 bases from V and 4 bases from J, with 15 bases in between. DNA of the CDR3: TGTGCCAGCAGCTTAGATAGTTTGGGGGCGTCCACCGGGGAGCTGTTTTTT. The encoded protein is CASSLDSLGASTGELFF.

V and J are TRBV19 and TRBJ2-5, with 9 bases identical to TRBD1. With V trimmed by 4 bases and J by 5 bases, 5 bases remained unmatched. This CDR3 comprises 14 residues. Germline V gene data show CDR1 as LNHDA and CDR2 as SQIVND (reference sequence). CDR3 DNA: TGTGCCAGTAGTAGGGGACAGGGAGTTGAGACCCAGTACTTC. The encoded protein is CASSRGQGVETQYF.

The chain recombines TRBV6-5 with TRBJ2-2; D gene uncertain. The CDR3 loop spans 16 amino acids. V lost 0 bases, J lost 2 bases, and 10 bases lay in between. CDR1 is MNHEY, CDR2 SVGAGI, per germline. CDR3 sequence (DNA): TGTGCCAGCAGTTACTCGAAACCGACTAACACCGGGGAGCTGTTTTTT. This codes for CASSYSKPTNTGELFF.